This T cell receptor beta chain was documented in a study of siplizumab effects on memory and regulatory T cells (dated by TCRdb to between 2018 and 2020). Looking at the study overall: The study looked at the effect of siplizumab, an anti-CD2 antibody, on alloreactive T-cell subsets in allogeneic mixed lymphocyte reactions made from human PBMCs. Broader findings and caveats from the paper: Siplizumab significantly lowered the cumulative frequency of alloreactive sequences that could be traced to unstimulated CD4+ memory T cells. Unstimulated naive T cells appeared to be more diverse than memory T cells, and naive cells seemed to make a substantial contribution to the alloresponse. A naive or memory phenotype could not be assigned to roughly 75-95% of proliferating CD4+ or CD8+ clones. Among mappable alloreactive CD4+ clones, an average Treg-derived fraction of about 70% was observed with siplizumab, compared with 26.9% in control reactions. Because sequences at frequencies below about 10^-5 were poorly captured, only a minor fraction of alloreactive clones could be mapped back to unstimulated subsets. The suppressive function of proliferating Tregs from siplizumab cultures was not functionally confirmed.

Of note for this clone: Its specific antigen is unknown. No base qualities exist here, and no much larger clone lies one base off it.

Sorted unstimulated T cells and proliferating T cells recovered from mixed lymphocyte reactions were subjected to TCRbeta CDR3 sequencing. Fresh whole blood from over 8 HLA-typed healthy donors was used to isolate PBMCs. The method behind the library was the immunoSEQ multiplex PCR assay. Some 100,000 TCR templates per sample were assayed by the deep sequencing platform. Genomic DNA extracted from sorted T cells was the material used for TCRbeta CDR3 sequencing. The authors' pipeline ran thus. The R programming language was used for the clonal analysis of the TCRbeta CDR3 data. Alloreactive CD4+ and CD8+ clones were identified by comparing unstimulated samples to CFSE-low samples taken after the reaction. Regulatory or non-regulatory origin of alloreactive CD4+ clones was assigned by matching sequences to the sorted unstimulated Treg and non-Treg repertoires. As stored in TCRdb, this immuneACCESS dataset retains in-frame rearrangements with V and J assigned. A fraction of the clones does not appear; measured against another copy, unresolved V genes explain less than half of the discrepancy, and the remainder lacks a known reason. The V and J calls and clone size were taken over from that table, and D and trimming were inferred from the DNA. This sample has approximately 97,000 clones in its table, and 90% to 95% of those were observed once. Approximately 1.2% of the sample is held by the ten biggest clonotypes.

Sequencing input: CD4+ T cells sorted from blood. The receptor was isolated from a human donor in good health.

The CDR3 corresponds to CALRGQGAGGELFF. The sequenced DNA: TGTGCCCTACGCGGGCAGGGGGCGGGCGGGGAGCTGTTTTTT. The chain is assembled from TRBV27 and TRBJ2-2; a stretch of 8 junction bases matches TRBD1. The CDR3 covers 14 residues, taking in both the cysteine and the phenylalanine. Of all the DNA, just the CDR3 is kept, 42 bases in frame from base 1. In the germline V gene (reference sequence), CDR1 corresponds to MNHEY and CDR2 to SMNVEV. The germline V and J ends show losses of 11 bases and 7 bases respectively, and no gene match explains 12 bases of the junction.